This T cell receptor beta chain was obtained from a study of blood T cell repertoires in COVID-19. Sequencing was performed with immunoSEQ multiplex PCR; in TCRdb, only in-frame clones are kept and a portion is missing. The sample contains 68,000 or so clones, around 90% of which appear only once. Seattle patients were enrolled during active infection and followed longitudinally. This clone was detected once. V was clipped by 3 bases and J by 6 bases; unmatched bases: 6. The CDR3 is 14 amino acids. Germline lookup yields CDR1 LNHNV and CDR2 YYDKDF (reference sequence). The clonotype originates from a woman aged 50 to 60 with COVID-19, enrolled during active disease. The sequenced sample consisted of peripheral blood. This rearrangement joins TRBV15 to TRBJ2-7; 9 bases agree with TRBD1. CDR3 in DNA: TGTGCCACCAGCAGGGCCGGGACAGGGAGCGAGCAGTACTTC. This translates into CATSRAGTGSEQYF.